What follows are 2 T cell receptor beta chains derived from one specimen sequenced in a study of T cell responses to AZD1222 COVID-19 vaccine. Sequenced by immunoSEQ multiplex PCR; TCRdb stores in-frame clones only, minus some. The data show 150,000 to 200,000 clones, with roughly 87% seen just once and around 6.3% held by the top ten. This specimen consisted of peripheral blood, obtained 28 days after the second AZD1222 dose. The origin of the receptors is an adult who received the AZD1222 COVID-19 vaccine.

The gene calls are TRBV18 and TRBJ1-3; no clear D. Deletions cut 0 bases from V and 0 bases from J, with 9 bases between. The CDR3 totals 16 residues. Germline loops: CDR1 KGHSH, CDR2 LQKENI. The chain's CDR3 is CASSPPTPTSGNTIYF. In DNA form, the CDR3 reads TGTGCCAGCTCACCACCGACACCAACCTCTGGAAACACCATATATTTT. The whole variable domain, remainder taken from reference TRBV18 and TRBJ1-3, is NAGVMQNPRHLVRRRGQEARLRCSPMKGHSHVYWYRQLPEEGLKFMVYLQKENIIDESGMPKERFSAEFPKEGPSILRIQQVVRGDSAAYFCASSPPTPTSGNTIYFGEGSWLTVV.

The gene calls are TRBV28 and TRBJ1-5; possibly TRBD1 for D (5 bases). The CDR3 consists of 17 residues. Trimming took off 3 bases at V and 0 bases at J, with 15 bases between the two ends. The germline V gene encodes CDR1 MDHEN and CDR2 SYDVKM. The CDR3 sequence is CASSFSRARGSNQPQHF. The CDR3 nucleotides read TGTGCCAGCAGTTTTTCTCGGGCTAGGGGTAGCAATCAGCCCCAGCATTTT.